These T cell receptor beta chains were read from a single sample in a study of post-analysis software for immune sequencing data. MiXCR, run by TCRdb on the PCR reads, gives a single entry per CDR3 protein. The sample comprises 150,000 or so distinct CDR3 sequences, under 40% of which are singletons, and approximately 30% rests with the top ten. The specimen was blood, collected after autologous hematopoietic stem cell transplantation. These receptors came from a girl between 5 and 17 years old with multiple sclerosis. The CDR3 runs from the conserved cysteine through the conserved F or W. The order of the fields is V gene, D gene, J gene, clone size, CDR3 length, CDR3 protein, CDR3 DNA. D genes are given only for firm matches. Rows may omit the clone size; those that give it use once, few, many or a size class.

V: TRBV12-3/TRBV12-4
D: -
J: TRBJ2-3
size: -
length: 14
CDR3: CASSNGTPQDTQYF
DNA: TGTGCCAGCAGTAACGGGACTCCGCAAGATACGCAGTATTTT

V: TRBV7-3
D: -
J: TRBJ2-7
size: -
length: 13
CDR3: CASSTDLAGEQYF
DNA: TGTGCCAGCAGCACCGATTTAGCTGGGGAGCAGTACTTC

V: TRBV7-9
D: -
J: TRBJ1-1
size: few
length: 12
CDR3: CAGTGLNTEAFF
DNA: TGTGCCGGTACAGGGCTGAACACTGAAGCTTTCTTT

V: TRBV3-1
D: -
J: TRBJ2-7
size: few
length: 17
CDR3: CASSGTIPGSSSYEQYF
DNA: TGTGCCAGCAGCGGAACTATACCGGGATCTAGCTCCTACGAGCAGTACTTC

V: TRBV28
D: -
J: TRBJ1-1
size: -
length: 16
CDR3: CASSLLVPGWNTEAFF
DNA: TGTGCCAGCAGTTTATTGGTTCCGGGGTGGAACACTGAAGCTTTCTTT

V: TRBV6-5
D: -
J: TRBJ2-3
size: many
length: 14
CDR3: CASSYGGPTDTQYF
DNA: TGTGCCAGCAGTTACGGGGGACCCACAGATACGCAGTATTTT

V: TRBV6-6
D: -
J: TRBJ2-7
size: few
length: 12
CDR3: CASSYKTYEQYF
DNA: TGTGCCAGCAGTTACAAGACCTACGAGCAGTACTTC

V: TRBV9
D: TRBD1
J: TRBJ2-6
size: -
length: 18
CDR3: CASSVEGRGRSEANVLTF
DNA: TGTGCCAGCAGCGTAGAAGGCAGGGGGCGTTCAGAGGCCAACGTCCTGACTTTC

V: TRBV7-2
D: TRBD2
J: TRBJ2-1
size: few
length: 15
CDR3: CASSLEASGSYEQFF
DNA: TGTGCCAGCAGCTTAGAGGCTAGCGGGAGTTATGAGCAGTTCTTC

V: TRBV4-2
D: -
J: TRBJ1-5
size: -
length: 17
CDR3: CASSQDLRPLGGQPQHF
DNA: TGTGCCAGCAGCCAAGACCTACGCCCTCTGGGGGGTCAGCCCCAGCATTTT

V: TRBV12-3/TRBV12-4
D: TRBD2
J: TRBJ2-1
size: -
length: 13
CDR3: CASSLGLAGGGFF
DNA: TGTGCCAGCAGTTTGGGCTTAGCGGGAGGAGGGTTCTTC

V: TRBV5-1
D: TRBD1
J: TRBJ2-7
size: few
length: 12
CDR3: CASSRGGTEQYF
DNA: TGCGCCAGCAGCCGAGGGGGCACCGAGCAGTACTTC